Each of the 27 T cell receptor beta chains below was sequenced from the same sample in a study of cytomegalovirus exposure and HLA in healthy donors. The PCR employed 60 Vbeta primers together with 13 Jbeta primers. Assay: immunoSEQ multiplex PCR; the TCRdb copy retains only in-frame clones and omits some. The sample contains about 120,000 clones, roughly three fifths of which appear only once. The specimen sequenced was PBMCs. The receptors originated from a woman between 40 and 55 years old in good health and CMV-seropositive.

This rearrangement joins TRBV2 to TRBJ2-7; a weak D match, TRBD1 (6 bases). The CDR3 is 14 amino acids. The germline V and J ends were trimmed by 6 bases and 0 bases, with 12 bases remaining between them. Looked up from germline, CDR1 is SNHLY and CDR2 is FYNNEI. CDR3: CASREQGNSYEQYF. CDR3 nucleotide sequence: TGTGCCAGCAGAGAACAGGGAAACTCCTACGAGCAGTACTTC.

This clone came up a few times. CDR3 amino acids: CASSQGQVNQPQHF. Here the CDR3 DNA reads TGTGCCAGCTCACAGGGACAGGTCAATCAGCCCCAGCATTTT. This chain uses TRBV18 with TRBJ1-5; 8 nucleotides agree with TRBD1. Germline loops: CDR1 KGHSH, CDR2 LQKENI. After removal of 4 bases from V and 3 bases from J, the junction contained 2 bases not matched to a gene. The CDR3 length is 14 residues.

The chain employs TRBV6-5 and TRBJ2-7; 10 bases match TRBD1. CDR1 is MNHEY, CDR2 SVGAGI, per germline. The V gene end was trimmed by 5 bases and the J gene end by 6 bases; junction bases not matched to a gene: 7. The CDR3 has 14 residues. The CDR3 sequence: CASSRDRGGSEQYF. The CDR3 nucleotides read TGTGCCAGCAGTAGGGACAGGGGAGGGTCCGAGCAGTACTTC.

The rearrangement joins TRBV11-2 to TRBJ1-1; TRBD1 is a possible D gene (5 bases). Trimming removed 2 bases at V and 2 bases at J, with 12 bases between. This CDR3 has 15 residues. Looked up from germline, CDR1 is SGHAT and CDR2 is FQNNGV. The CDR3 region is CASSLSSGGNTEAFF. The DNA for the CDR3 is TGTGCCAGCAGCTTATCTTCGGGGGGAAACACTGAAGCTTTCTTT.

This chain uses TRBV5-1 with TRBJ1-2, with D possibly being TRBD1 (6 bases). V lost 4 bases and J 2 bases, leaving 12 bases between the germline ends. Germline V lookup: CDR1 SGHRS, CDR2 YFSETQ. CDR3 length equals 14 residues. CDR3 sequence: CASSLKTGNYGYTF. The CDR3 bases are TGCGCCAGCAGCCTAAAGACAGGAAACTATGGCTACACCTTC.

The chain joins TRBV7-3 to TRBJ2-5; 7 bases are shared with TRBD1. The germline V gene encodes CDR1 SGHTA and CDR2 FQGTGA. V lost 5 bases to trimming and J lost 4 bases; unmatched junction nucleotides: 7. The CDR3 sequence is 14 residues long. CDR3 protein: CASSTATGAETQYF. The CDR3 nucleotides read TGTGCCAGCAGCACGGCCACAGGGGCAGAGACCCAGTACTTC.

CDR3 loop: CASKEAGGRTDTQYF. CDR3 sequence (DNA): TGTGCCAGCAAAGAGGCGGGAGGGCGCACAGATACGCAGTATTTT. The rearrangement uses TRBV28 and TRBJ2-3; 9 nucleotides match TRBD2. The CDR3 has 15 residues. J was trimmed by 1 base and V by 7 bases; bases with no gene match: 6. Looked up from germline, CDR1 is MDHEN and CDR2 is SYDVKM.

The CDR3 bases are TGTGCCAGCAGTTTCTCGGCTAGTGGGTACAATGAGCAGTTCTTC. Residues: CASSFSASGYNEQFF. J is TRBJ2-1 and V is TRBV27; D remains unclear. Germline CDR1 is MNHEY and CDR2 is SMNVEV (reference sequence). CDR3 length equals 15 residues. V gave up 3 bases and J gave up 4 bases, with 13 bases separating them.

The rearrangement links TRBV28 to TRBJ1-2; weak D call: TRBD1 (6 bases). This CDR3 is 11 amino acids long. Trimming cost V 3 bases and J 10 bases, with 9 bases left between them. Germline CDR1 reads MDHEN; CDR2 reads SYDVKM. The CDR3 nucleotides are TGTGCCAGCAGTTTTGACAGGACCTACACCTTC. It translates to CASSFDRTYTF.

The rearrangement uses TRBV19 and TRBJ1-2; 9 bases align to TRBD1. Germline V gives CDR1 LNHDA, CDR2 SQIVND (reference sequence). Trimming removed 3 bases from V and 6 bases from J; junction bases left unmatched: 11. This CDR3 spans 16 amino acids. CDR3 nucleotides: TGTGCCAGTAGTATGCTGGAGGAACAGGGGGCACATGGCTACACCTTC. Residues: CASSMLEEQGAHGYTF. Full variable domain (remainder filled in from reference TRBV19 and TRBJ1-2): DGGITQSPKYLFRKEGQNVTLSCEQNLNHDAMYWYRQDPGQGLRLIYYSQIVNDFQKGDIAEGYSVSREKKESFPLTVTSAQKNPTAFYLCASSMLEEQGAHGYTFGSGTRLTVV.

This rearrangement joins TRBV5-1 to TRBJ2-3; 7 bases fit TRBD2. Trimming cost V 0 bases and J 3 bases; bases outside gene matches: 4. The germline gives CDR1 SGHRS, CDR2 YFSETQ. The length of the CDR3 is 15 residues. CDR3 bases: TGCGCCAGCAGCTTGGAGAATAGCGGGACAGATACGCAGTATTTT. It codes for CASSLENSGTDTQYF.

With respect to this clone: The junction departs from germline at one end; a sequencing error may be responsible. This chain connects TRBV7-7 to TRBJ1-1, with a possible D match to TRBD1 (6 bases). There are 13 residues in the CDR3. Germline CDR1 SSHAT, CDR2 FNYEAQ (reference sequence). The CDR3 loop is CASSRTENTEAFF. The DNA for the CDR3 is TGTGCTAGCAGCCGGACAGAGAACACTGAAGCTTTCTTT.

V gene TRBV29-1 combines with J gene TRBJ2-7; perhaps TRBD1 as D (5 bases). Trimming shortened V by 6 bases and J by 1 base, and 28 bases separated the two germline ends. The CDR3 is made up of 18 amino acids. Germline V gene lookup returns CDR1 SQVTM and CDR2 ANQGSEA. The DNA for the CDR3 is TGCAGCGTCCACCTACCCCTTTCAGGGATGGCTCCTTCCTACGAGCAGTACTTC. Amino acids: CSVHLPLSGMAPSYEQYF.

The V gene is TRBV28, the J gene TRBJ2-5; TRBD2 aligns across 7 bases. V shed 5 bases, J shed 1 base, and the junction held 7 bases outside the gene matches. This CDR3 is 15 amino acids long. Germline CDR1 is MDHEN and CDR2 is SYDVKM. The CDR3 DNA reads TGTGCCAGCAGTGGTGGGGGGGTCCTCCAAGAGACCCAGTACTTC. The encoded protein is CASSGGGVLQETQYF.

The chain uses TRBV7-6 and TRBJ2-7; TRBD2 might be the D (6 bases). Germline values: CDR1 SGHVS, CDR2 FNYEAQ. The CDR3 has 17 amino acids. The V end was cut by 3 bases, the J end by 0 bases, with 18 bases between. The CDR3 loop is CASSFGARGGPSYEQYF. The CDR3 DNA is TGTGCCAGCAGCTTTGGGGCACGGGGAGGCCCCTCCTACGAGCAGTACTTC.

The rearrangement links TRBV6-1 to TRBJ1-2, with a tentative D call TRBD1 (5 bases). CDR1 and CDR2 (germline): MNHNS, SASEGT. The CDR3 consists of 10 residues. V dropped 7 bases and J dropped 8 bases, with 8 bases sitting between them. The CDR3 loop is CASIGGGYTF. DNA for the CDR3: TGTGCCAGCATTGGGGGGGGCTACACCTTC.

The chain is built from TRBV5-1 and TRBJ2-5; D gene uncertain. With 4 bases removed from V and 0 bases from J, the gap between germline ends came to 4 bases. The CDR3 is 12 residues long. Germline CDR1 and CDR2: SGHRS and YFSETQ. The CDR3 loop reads CASSRYQETQYF. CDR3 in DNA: TGCGCCAGCAGCCGGTACCAAGAGACCCAGTACTTC. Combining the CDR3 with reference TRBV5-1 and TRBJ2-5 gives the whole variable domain KAGVTQTPRYLIKTRGQQVTLSCSPISGHRSVSWYQQTPGQGLQFLFEYFSETQRNKGNFPGRFSGRQFSNSRSEMNVSTLELGDSALYLCASSRYQETQYFGPGTRLLVL.

This CDR3 reads CSVATGRTEAFF. The DNA of the CDR3 is TGCAGCGTTGCGACAGGGAGAACTGAAGCTTTCTTT. The genes are TRBV29-1 and TRBJ1-1; 7 bases are shared with TRBD1. The germline V gene has CDR1 SQVTM and CDR2 ANQGSEA. Trimming took 4 bases from V and 5 from J; bases not matched to a gene: 4. The CDR3 is 12 residues long. Together with reference TRBV29-1 and TRBJ1-1, the CDR3 gives the full variable domain: SAVISQKPSRDICQRGTSLTIQCQVDSQVTMMFWYRQQPGQSLTLIATANQGSEATYESGFVIDKFPISRPNLTFSTLTVSNMSPEDSSIYLCSVATGRTEAFFGQGTRLTVV.

CDR3 protein: CASTDSRHQPQHF. CDR3 in DNA: TGTGCCAGTACGGACAGCCGCCATCAGCCCCAGCATTTT. The J gene is TRBJ1-5, the V gene TRBV19; D possibly corresponds to TRBD1 (6 bases). The CDR3 has 13 amino acids. The V gene's germline CDR1 is LNHDA and CDR2 SQIVND (reference sequence). V gave up 7 bases and J gave up 5 bases, with 12 bases separating them.

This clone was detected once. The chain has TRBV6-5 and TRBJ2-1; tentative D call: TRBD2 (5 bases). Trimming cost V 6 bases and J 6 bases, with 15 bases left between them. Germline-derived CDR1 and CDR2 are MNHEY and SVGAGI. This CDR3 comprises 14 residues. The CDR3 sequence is CASRLGLATNEQFF. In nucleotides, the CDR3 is TGTGCCAGCAGACTAGGGCTAGCTACCAATGAGCAGTTCTTC.

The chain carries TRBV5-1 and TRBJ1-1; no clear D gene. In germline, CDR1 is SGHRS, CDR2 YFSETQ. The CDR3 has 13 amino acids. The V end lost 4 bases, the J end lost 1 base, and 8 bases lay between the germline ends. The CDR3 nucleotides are TGCGCCAGCAGCCTGTGGAGGAACACTGAAGCTTTCTTT. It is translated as CASSLWRNTEAFF.

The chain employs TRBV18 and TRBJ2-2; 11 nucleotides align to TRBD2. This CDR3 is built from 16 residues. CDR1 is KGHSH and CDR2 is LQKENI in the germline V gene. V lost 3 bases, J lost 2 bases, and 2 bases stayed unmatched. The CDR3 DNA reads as TGTGCCAGCTCACCCGGGACTAGCGGAAACACCGGGGAGCTGTTTTTT. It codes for CASSPGTSGNTGELFF. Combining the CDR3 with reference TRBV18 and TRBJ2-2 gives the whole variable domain NAGVMQNPRHLVRRRGQEARLRCSPMKGHSHVYWYRQLPEEGLKFMVYLQKENIIDESGMPKERFSAEFPKEGPSILRIQQVVRGDSAAYFCASSPGTSGNTGELFFGEGSRLTVL.

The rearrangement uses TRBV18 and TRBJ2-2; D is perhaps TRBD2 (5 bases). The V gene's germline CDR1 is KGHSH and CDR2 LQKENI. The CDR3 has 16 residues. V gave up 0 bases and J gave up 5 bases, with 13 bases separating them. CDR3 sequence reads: CASSPPHGEGTGELFF. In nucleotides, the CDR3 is TGTGCCAGCTCACCACCCCACGGGGAAGGAACCGGGGAGCTGTTTTTT.

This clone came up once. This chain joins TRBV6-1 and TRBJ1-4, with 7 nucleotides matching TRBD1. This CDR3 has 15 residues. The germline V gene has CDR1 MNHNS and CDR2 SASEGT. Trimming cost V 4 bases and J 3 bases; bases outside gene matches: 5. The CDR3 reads CASSGQGVANEKLFF. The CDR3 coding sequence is TGTGCCAGCAGTGGACAGGGAGTAGCTAATGAAAAACTGTTTTTT.

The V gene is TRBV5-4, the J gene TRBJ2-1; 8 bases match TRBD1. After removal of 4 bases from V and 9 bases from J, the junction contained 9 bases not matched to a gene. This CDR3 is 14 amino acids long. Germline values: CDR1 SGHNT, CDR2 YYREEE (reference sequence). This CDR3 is CASSNGQGVAEQFF. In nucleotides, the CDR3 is TGTGCCAGCAGCAACGGACAGGGTGTCGCTGAGCAGTTCTTC.

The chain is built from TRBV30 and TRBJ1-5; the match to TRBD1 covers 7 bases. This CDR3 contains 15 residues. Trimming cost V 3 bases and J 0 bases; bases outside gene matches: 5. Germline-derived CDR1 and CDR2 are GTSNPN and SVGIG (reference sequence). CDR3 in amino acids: CAWSGTDYSNQPQHF. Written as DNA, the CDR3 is TGTGCCTGGAGCGGGACAGACTATAGCAATCAGCCCCAGCATTTT.

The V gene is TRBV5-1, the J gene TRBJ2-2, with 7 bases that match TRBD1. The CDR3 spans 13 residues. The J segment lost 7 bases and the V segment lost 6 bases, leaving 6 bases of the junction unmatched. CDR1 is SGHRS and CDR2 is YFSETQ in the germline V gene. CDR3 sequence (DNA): TGCGCCAGCAAATCGTACAGGGGCGGGGAGCTGTTTTTT. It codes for CASKSYRGGELFF.